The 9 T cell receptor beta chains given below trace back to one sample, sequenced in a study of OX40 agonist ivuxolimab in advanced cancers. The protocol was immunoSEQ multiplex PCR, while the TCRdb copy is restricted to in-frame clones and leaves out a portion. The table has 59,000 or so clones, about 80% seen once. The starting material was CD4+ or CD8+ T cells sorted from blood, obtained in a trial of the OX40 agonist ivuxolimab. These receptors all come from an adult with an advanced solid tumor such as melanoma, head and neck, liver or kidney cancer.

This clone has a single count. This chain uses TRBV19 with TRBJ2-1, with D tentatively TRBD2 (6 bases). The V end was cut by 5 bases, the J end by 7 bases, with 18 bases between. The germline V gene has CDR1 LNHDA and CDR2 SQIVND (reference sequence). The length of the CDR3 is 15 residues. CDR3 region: CASSPAGGADNEQFF. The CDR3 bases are TGTGCCAGTAGTCCGGCTGGCGGGGCCGATAATGAGCAGTTCTTC.

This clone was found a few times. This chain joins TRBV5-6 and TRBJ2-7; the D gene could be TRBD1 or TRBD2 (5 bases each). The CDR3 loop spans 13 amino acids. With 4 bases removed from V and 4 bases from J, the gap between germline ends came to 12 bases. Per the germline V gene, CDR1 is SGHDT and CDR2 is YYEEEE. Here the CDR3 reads CASSPTGRYEQYF. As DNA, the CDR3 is TGTGCCAGCAGCCCTACGGGGCGGTACGAGCAGTACTTC.

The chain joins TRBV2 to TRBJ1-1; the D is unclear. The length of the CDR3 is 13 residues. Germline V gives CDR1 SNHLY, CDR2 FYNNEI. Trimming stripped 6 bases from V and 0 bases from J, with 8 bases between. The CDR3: CASSGPVNTEAFF. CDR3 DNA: TGTGCCAGCAGCGGGCCTGTGAACACTGAAGCTTTCTTT.

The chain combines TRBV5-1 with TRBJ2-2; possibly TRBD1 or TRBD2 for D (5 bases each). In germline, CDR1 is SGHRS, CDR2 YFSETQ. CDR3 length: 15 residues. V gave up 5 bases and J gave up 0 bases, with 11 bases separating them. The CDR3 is CASRTGTTNTGELFF. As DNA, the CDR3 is TGCGCCAGCAGAACCGGGACCACGAACACCGGGGAGCTGTTTTTT. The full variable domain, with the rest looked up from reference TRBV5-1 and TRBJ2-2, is KAGVTQTPRYLIKTRGQQVTLSCSPISGHRSVSWYQQTPGQGLQFLFEYFSETQRNKGNFPGRFSGRQFSNSRSEMNVSTLELGDSALYLCASRTGTTNTGELFFGEGSRLTVL.

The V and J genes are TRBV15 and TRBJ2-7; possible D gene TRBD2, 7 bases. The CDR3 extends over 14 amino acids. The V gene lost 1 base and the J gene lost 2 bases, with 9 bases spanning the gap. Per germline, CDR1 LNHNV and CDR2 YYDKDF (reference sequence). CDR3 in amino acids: CATSRVGGPYEQYF. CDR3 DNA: TGTGCCACCAGCAGAGTCGGGGGGCCCTACGAGCAGTACTTC.

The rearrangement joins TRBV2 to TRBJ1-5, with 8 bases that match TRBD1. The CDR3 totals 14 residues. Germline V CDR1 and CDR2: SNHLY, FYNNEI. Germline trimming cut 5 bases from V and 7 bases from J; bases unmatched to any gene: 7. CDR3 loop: CASSSDRVDQPQHF. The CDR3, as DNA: TGTGCCAGCAGTTCGGACAGGGTAGACCAGCCCCAGCATTTT.

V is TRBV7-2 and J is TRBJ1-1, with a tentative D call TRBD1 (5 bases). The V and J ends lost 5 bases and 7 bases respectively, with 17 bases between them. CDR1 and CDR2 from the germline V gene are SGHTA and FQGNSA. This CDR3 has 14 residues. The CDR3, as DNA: TGTGCCAGCAGCGCCGACAGTGGGCCAGGTGAAGCTTTCTTT. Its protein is CASSADSGPGEAFF.

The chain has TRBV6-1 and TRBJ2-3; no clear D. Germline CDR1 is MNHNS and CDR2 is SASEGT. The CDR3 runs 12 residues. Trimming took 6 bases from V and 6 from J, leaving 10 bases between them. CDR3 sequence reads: CASRPGADTQYF. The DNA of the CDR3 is TGTGCCAGCAGGCCGGGTGCGGATACGCAGTATTTT.

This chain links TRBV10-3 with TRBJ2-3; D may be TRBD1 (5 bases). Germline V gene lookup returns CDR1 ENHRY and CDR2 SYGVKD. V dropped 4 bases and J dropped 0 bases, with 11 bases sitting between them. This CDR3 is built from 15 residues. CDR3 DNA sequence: TGTGCCATCAGTGGGACACTTGCTAGCACAGATACGCAGTATTTT. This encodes CAISGTLASTDTQYF.